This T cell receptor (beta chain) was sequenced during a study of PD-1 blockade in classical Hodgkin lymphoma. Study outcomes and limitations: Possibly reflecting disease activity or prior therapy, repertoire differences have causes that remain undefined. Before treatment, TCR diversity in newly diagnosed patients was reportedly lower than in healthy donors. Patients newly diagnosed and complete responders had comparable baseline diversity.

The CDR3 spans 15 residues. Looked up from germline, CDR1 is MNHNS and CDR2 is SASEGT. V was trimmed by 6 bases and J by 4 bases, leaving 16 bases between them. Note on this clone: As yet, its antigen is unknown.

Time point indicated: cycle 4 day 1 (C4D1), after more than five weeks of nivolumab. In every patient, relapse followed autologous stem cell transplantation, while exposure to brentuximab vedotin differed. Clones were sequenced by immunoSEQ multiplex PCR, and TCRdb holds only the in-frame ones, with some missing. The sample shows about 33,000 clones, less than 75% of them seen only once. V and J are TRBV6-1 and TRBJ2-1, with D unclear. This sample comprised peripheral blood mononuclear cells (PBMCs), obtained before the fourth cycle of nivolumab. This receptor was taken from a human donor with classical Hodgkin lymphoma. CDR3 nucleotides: TGTGCCAGCAGCCTGGGCGTGCAAGTTTACAATGAGCAGTTCTTC. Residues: CASSLGVQVYNEQFF.